This T cell receptor beta chain was documented in a study of T cell repertoires in cytomegalovirus infection. This clonotype occurred many times. Trimming removed 4 bases at V and 3 bases at J, with 10 bases between. This CDR3 has 14 amino acids. Germline CDR1 and CDR2: MRHNA and SNTAGT. Via MiXCR, TCRdb re-called the reads, giving one row per CDR3 protein. The data show 65,000 to 90,000 distinct CDR3 sequences, 3.7% seen once. Sequenced sample: PBMCs. The chain links TRBV6-4 to TRBJ2-1; D is unclear. This clonotype originated in a human donor in good health (CMV status not recorded). Some clones in this sample may be carry-over from other donors' samples. The CDR3 DNA reads TGTGCCAGCAGTGCAAAGAGCGACTACAATGAGCAGTTCTTC. Translating it yields CASSAKSDYNEQFF.